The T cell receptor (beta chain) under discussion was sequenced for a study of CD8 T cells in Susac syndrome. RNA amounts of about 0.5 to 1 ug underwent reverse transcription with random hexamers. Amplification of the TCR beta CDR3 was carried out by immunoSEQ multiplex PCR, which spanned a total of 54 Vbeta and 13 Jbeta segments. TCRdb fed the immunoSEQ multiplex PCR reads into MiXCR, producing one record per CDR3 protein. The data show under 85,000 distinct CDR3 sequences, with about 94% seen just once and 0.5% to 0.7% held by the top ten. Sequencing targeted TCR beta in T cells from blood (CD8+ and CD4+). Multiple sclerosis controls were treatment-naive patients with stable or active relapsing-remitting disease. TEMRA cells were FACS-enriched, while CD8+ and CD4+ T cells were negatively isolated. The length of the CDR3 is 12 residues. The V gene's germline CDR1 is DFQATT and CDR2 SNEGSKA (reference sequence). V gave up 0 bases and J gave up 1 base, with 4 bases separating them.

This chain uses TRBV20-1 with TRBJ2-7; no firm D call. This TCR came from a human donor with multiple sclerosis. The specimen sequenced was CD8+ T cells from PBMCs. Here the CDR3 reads CSARDTSYEQYF. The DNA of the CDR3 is TGCAGTGCTAGAGACACGTCCTACGAGCAGTACTTC.